The clone carrying this TCR beta chain was picked up many times. CDR1 and CDR2 (germline): SGHAT, FQNNGV. The CDR3 has 13 amino acids. Deletions cut 4 bases from V and 4 bases from J, with 10 bases between. This sample was included in a study of patients with pleural tuberculosis. TCRdb redid the calling of the reads with MiXCR, one entry per CDR3 protein. The top ten clones hold around 15% of a sample with 40,000 to 55,000 distinct CDR3 sequences, approximately 7.9% of them seen once. The sequence came from a human donor with pleural tuberculosis. J is TRBJ1-1 and V is TRBV11-2; tentative D call: TRBD1 (5 bases). The chain's CDR3 is CASSYTGGTEAFF. CDR3 DNA sequence: TGTGCCAGCAGCTACACGGGGGGCACTGAAGCTTTCTTT. Based on the CDR3 plus reference TRBV11-2 and TRBJ1-1, the full variable domain is EAGVAQSPRYKIIEKRQSVAFWCNPISGHATLYWYQQILGQGPKLLIQFQNNGVVDDSQLPKDRFSAERLKGVDSTLKIQPAKLEDSAVYLCASSYTGGTEAFFGQGTRLTVV.